Listed below are T cell receptor beta chains from one sample, sequenced in a study of PD-1 blockade in mismatch repair-deficient tumors. Their specific antigens are unknown. Sequencing used immunoSEQ multiplex PCR; TCRdb keeps in-frame clones, though not all of them. The data contain about 14,000 clones, 85% to 90% of them singletons. Source: cells cultured in vitro, taken from a patient treated with pembrolizumab. These receptors were taken from an adult with mismatch repair-deficient cancer. Both conserved end residues are part of each CDR3. D genes are given only for firm matches. For some rows the clone size is stated as once, few or many, or as a class when expanded; others skip it.

D gene	V gene	J gene	clone size	CDR3 DNA	CDR3 protein
TRBD1	TRBV6-5	TRBJ1-3	once	TGTGCCAGCATCACCCGGGACAGGATAGGACACACCATATATTTT	CASITRDRIGHTIYF
-	TRBV11-3	TRBJ2-7	once	TGTGCCAGCAGCTTAAGGGGGGATTCCTACGAGCAGTACTTC	CASSLRGDSYEQYF
-	TRBV5-8	TRBJ1-1	-	TGTGCCAGCAGCTTGAACCGCGACACTGAAGCTTTCTTT	CASSLNRDTEAFF
-	TRBV30	TRBJ2-5	-	TGTGCCTGGAGTGTTACGGGGTACCAAGAGACCCAGTACTTC	CAWSVTGYQETQYF
-	TRBV6-1	TRBJ2-1	-	TGTGCCAGCAGTGAAGAGCTCCCACCCTCCTACAATGAGCAGTTCTTC	CASSEELPPSYNEQFF
-	TRBV9	TRBJ2-2	-	TGTGCCAGCAGCGAGGGAGGAGGGGGGAACACCGGGGAGCTGTTTTTT	CASSEGGGGNTGELFF
-	TRBV7-2	TRBJ2-7	once	TGTGCCAGCAGCTCCTCTCTCTACGAGCAGTACTTC	CASSSSLYEQYF
-	TRBV11-3	TRBJ2-1	-	TGTGCCATCAGGGGCAGGAGCTCCAATGAGCAGTTCTTC	CAIRGRSSNEQFF
-	TRBV18	TRBJ2-7	-	TGTGCCAGCTCACCAGGGTACGAGCAGTACTTC	CASSPGYEQYF
-	TRBV19	TRBJ2-3	-	TGTGCCAGTAGTATAGCGGGCACAGATACGCAGTATTTT	CASSIAGTDTQYF
TRBD1	TRBV7-8	TRBJ2-7	-	TGTGCCAGCAGCTTCGGACAGGGCGCCGAGCAGTACTTC	CASSFGQGAEQYF
TRBD2	TRBV7-8	TRBJ2-1	few	TGTGCCAGCAGCTTAGCACTAGCGGTCGATGAGCAGTTCTTC	CASSLALAVDEQFF
TRBD1	TRBV14	TRBJ1-4	-	TGTGCCAGCAGCCACACCGGGACAGAGAATGAAAAACTGTTTTTT	CASSHTGTENEKLFF
-	TRBV7-2	TRBJ1-1	-	TGTGCCAGCAGCCTACAGGATCTGAGGTACACTGAAGCTTTCTTT	CASSLQDLRYTEAFF
TRBD1	TRBV19	TRBJ1-1	-	TGTGCCAGTACCATCAAGGGGACAGGAGTTAACACTGAAGCTTTCTTT	CASTIKGTGVNTEAFF
TRBD2	TRBV19	TRBJ2-1	-	TGTGCCAGTACCGCGGCTAGCGGGAGTCTCGGCTACAATGAGCAGTTCTTC	CASTAASGSLGYNEQFF
TRBD1	TRBV6-1	TRBJ1-2	-	TGTGCCAGCAGTGTCAGGGGGCATGGCTACACCTTC	CASSVRGHGYTF
-	TRBV5-1	TRBJ2-3	-	TGCGCCAGCAGCTCCCCGGGGGCGGGAGACACAGATACGCAGTATTTT	CASSSPGAGDTDTQYF
-	TRBV5-1	TRBJ2-5	-	TGCGCCAGCAGCCCACAGGGTTCAGAGACCCAGTACTTC	CASSPQGSETQYF
-	TRBV28	TRBJ1-1	few	TGTGCCAGCAGACGGTGGAACACTGAAGCTTTCTTT	CASRRWNTEAFF
-	TRBV19	TRBJ2-5	-	TGTGCCAGTAGTTTTAGCGGTCAAGAGACCCAGTACTTC	CASSFSGQETQYF
TRBD2	TRBV7-9	TRBJ2-7	-	TGTGCCAGCAGCTTAGTGGGCCCGACTAGCGGGAGGAACTACGAGCAGTACTTC	CASSLVGPTSGRNYEQYF
-	TRBV5-1	TRBJ1-2	-	TGCGCCAGCAGCTTGGTCCCGGGGGACCTATTTTATGGCTACACCTTC	CASSLVPGDLFYGYTF
-	TRBV13	TRBJ1-2	-	TGTGCCAGCAGCTTAGAGGGGCGTCCACTGTATGGCTACACCTTC	CASSLEGRPLYGYTF
TRBD2	TRBV15	TRBJ2-7	-	TGTGCCACCAGCGAGCGGGAGGGCCCCTACGAGCAGTACTTC	CATSEREGPYEQYF
-	TRBV28	TRBJ1-5	-	TGTGCCAGCAGTCCCGGAGGGGTTAGCAATCAGCCCCAGCATTTT	CASSPGGVSNQPQHF
TRBD2	TRBV5-1	TRBJ2-7	-	TGCGCCAGCAGCTTGGTGGCAGCGGGGAGGTTGGAGTACTTC	CASSLVAAGRLEYF
-	TRBV9	TRBJ2-1	once	TGTGCCAGCAGCGTGGGAGACGGGAACAATGAGCAGTTCTTC	CASSVGDGNNEQFF
-	TRBV10-3	TRBJ2-1	-	TGTGCCATCAGTGCCCAGACAGTTTACAATGAGCAGTTCTTC	CAISAQTVYNEQFF